The entry below gives a single T cell receptor beta chain sequence along with its context. Its antigen is unknown. Treatment in this sample: over 15 received Ad26.COV2.S at low or high dose, single or two shots; about 5 received placebo; per-sample allocation not given. The investigators took samples on day 63 after the first vaccine or placebo injection. Method: immunoSEQ multiplex PCR; TCRdb's copy keeps in-frame clones and lacks some. In the table there are hundreds of thousands of clones, 75% to 90% of which are singletons. V was trimmed by 2 bases and J by 4 bases, leaving 12 bases between them. Per germline, CDR1 SNHLY and CDR2 FYNNEI. There are 16 residues in the CDR3. The sample belongs to a study of Ad26.COV2.S vaccination and SARS-CoV-2 variants. Study information: Recipients of Ad26.COV2.S got it intramuscularly, once or twice 56 days apart. General study findings and limits: Recipients of either vaccine or placebo displayed similar breadth of non-spike TCRs. Spike-specific responses of CD8+ and CD4+ T cells were reported to display substantial breadth after vaccination.

The sequences come from peripheral blood, collected in a trial of Ad26.COV2.S vaccine versus placebo. This chain uses TRBV2 with TRBJ1-6, with D possibly matching TRBD1 (5 bases). This clonotype was sampled from a person between 18 and 65 years old who received the Ad26.COV2.S COVID-19 vaccine or a placebo. CDR3 sequence (DNA): TGTGCCAGCAGTGAAAGGAGGGGCCAGTATAATTCACCCCTCCACTTT. Amino acid sequence: CASSERRGQYNSPLHF. Full variable domain (missing parts from reference TRBV2 and TRBJ1-6): EPEVTQTPSHQVTQMGQEVILRCVPISNHLYFYWYRQILGQKVEFLVSFYNNEISEKSEIFDDQFSVERPDGSNFTLKIRSTKLEDSAMYFCASSERRGQYNSPLHFGNGTRLTVT.